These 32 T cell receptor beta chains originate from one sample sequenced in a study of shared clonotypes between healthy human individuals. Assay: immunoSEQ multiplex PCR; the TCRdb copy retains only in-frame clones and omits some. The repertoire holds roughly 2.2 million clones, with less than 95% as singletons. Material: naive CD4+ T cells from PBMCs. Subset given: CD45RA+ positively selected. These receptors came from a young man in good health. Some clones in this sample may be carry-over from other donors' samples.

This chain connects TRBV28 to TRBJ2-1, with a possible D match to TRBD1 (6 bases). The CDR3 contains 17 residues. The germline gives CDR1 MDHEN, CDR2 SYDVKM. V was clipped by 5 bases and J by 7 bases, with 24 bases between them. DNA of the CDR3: TGTGCCAGCAGTCTCCTCGCCAGGGGCCGGTCAGGGAATGAGCAGTTCTTC. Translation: CASSLLARGRSGNEQFF.

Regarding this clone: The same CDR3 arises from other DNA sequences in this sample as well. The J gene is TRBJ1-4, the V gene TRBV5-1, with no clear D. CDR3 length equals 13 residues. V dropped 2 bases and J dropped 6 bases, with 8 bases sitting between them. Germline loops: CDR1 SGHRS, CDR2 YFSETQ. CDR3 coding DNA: TGCGCCAGCAGCTTAGCCGGGGATGAAAAACTGTTTTTT. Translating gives CASSLAGDEKLFF.

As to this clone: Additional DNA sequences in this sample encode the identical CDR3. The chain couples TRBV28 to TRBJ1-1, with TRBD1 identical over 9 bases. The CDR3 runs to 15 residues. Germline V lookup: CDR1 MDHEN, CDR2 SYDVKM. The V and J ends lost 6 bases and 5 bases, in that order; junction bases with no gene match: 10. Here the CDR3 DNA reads TGTGCCAGCAGCTCGCCGGGACAGGGTAGGACTGAAGCTTTCTTT. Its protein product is CASSSPGQGRTEAFF.

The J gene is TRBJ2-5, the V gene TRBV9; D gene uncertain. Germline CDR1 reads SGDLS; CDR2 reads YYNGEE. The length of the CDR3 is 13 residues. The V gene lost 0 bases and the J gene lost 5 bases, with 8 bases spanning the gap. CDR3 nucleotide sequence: TGTGCCAGCAGCGTAGGTGCCCTTGAGACCCAGTACTTC. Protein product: CASSVGALETQYF.

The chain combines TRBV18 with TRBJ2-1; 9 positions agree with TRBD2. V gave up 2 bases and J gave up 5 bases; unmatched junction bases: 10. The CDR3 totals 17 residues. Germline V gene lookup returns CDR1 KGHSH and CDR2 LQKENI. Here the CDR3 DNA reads TGTGCCAGCTCACCAGGCAGGTTTACTAGCGGGCACAATGAGCAGTTCTTC. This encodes CASSPGRFTSGHNEQFF.

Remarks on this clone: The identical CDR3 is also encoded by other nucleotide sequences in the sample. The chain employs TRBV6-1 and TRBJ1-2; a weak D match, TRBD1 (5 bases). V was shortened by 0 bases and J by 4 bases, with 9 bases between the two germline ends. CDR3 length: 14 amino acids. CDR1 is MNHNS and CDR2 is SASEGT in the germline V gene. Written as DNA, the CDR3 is TGTGCCAGCAGTGAAGCGGGGGGGAGCTATGGCTACACCTTC. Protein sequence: CASSEAGGSYGYTF.

The CDR3 protein is CASSNGLAGGPGDEQYF. DNA of the CDR3: TGTGCCAGCAGCAATGGACTAGCGGGAGGGCCCGGGGACGAGCAGTACTTC. The V call is TRBV11-1, the J call TRBJ2-7, with TRBD2 matching 15 bases. V lost 5 bases to trimming and J lost 5 bases; unmatched junction nucleotides: 10. The CDR3 length is 17 residues. CDR1 and CDR2 (germline): SGHAT, FQDESV (reference sequence).

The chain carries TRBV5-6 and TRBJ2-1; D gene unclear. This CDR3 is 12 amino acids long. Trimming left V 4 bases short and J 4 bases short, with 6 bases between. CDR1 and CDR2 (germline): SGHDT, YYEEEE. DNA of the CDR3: TGTGCCAGCAGCGGGCAGTACAATGAGCAGTTCTTC. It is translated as CASSGQYNEQFF.

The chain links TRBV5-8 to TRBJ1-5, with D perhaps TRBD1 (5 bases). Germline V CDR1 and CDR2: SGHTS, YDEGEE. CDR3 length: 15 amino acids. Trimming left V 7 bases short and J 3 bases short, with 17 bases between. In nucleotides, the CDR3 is TGTGCCAGCCCCTTAGGGGCCCACTACAATCAGCCCCAGCATTTT. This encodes CASPLGAHYNQPQHF.

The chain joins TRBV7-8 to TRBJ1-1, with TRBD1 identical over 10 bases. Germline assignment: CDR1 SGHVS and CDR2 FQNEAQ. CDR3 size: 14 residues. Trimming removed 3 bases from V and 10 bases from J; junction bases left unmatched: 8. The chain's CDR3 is CASSFGQGESGAFF. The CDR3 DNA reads TGTGCCAGCAGCTTCGGACAGGGGGAATCGGGAGCTTTCTTT.

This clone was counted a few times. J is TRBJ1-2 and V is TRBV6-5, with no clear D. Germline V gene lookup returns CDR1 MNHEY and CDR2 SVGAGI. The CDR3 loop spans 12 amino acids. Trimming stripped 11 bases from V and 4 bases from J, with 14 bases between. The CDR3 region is CAAFTRSYGYTF. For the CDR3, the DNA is TGTGCCGCGTTTACGAGGAGCTATGGCTACACCTTC.

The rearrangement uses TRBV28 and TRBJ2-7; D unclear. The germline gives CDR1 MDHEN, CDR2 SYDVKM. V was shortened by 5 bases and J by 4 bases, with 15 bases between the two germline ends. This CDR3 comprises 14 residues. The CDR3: CASSPQRLRYEQYF. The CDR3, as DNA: TGTGCCAGCAGTCCACAAAGGTTGCGGTACGAGCAGTACTTC.

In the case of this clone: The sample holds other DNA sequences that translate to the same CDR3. The CDR3 sequence: CASSRTVSYEQYF. The CDR3 region has the DNA TGTGCCAGCAGTCGGACGGTATCCTACGAGCAGTACTTC. J is TRBJ2-7 and V is TRBV6-5; D is ambiguous. Germline assignment: CDR1 MNHEY and CDR2 SVGAGI. Between the trimmed V and J ends, which lost 5 bases and 1 base, there was a span of 9 bases. The CDR3 spans 13 residues.

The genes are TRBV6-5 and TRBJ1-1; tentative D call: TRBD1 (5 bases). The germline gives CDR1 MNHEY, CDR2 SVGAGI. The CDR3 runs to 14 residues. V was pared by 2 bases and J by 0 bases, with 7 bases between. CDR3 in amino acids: CASSYLGVNTEAFF. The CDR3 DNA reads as TGTGCCAGCAGTTACCTGGGGGTGAACACTGAAGCTTTCTTT.

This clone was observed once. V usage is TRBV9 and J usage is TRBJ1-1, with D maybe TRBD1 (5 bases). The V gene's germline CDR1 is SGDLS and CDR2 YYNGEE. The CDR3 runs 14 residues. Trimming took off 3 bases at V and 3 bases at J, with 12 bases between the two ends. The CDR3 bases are TGTGCCAGCAGCGCCGGGGGGTGGGACACTGAAGCTTTCTTT. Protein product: CASSAGGWDTEAFF.

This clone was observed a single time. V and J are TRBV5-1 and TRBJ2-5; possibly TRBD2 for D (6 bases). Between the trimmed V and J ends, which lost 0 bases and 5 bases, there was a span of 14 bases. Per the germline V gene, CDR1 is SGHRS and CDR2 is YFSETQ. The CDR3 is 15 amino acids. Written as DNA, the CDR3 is TGCGCCAGCAGCTTGGTCGGGGGAGCGCGGGAGACCCAGTACTTC. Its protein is CASSLVGGARETQYF.

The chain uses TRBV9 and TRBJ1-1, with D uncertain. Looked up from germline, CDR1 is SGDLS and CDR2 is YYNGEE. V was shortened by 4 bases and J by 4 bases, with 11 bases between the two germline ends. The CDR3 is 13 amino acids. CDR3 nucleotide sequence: TGTGCCAGCAGCCCCAGGAGGGCCACTGAAGCTTTCTTT. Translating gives CASSPRRATEAFF.

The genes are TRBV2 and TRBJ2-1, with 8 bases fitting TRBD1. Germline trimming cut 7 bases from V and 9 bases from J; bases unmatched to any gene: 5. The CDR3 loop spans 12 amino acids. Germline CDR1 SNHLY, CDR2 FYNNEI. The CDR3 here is CASKDRGPEQFF. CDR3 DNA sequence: TGTGCCAGCAAAGACAGGGGCCCTGAGCAGTTCTTC.

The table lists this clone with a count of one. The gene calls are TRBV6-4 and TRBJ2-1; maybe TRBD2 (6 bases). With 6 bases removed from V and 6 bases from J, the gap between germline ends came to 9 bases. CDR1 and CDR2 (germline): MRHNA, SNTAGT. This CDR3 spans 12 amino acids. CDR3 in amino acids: CASRGTFNEQFF. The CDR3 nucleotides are TGTGCCAGCAGAGGGACTTTCAATGAGCAGTTCTTC.

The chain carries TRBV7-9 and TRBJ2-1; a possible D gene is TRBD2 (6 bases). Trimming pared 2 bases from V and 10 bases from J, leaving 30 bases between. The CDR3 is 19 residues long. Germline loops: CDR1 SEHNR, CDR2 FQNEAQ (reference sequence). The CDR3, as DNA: TGTGCCAGCAGCTTAAAGTATGTTTTCGGCGGGGCCCACCTAGGGGAGCAGTTCTTC. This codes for CASSLKYVFGGAHLGEQFF.

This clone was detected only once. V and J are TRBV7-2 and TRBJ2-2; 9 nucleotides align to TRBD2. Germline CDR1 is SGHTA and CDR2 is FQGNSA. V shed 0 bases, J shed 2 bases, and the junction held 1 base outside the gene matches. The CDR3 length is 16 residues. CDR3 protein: CASSLASGSNTGELFF. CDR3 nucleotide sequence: TGTGCCAGCAGCTTAGCTAGCGGGAGCAACACCGGGGAGCTGTTTTTT.

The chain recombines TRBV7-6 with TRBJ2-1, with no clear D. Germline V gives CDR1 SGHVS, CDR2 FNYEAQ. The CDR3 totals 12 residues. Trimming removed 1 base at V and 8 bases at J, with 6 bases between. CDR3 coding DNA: TGTGCCAGCAGCTTAGTTCTGGATGAGCAGTTCTTC. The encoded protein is CASSLVLDEQFF. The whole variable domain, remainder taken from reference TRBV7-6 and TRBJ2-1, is GAGVSQSPRYKVTKRGQDVALRCDPISGHVSLYWYRQALGQGPEFLTYFNYEAQQDKSGLPNDRFSAERPEGSISTLTIQRTEQRDSAMYRCASSLVLDEQFFGPGTRLTVL.

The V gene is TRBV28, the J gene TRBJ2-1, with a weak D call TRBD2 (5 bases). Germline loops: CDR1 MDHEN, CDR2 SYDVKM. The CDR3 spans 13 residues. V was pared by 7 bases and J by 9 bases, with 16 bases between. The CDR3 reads CASTQQPEVEQFF. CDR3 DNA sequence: TGTGCCAGCACCCAACAACCGGAGGTTGAGCAGTTCTTC. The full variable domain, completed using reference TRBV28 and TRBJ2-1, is DVKVTQSSRYLVKRTGEKVFLECVQDMDHENMFWYRQDPGLGLRLIYFSYDVKMKEKGDIPEGYSVSREKKERFSLILESASTNQTSMYLCASTQQPEVEQFFGPGTRLTVL.

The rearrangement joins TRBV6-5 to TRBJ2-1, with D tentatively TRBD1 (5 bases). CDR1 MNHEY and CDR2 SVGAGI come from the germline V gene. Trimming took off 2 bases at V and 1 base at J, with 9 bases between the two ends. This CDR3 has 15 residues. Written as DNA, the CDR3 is TGTGCCAGCAGTTACGGACACCTATCCTACAATGAGCAGTTCTTC. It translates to CASSYGHLSYNEQFF.

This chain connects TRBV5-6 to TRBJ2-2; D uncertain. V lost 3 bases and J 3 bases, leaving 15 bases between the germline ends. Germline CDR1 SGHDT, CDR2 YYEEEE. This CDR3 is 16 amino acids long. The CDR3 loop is CASSYFGDEDTGELFF. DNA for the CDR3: TGTGCCAGCAGCTACTTTGGGGATGAGGACACCGGGGAGCTGTTTTTT.

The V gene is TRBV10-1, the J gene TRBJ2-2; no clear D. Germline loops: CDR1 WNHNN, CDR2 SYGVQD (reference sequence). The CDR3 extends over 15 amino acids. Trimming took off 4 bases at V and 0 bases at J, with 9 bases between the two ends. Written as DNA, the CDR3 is TGCGCCAGCAGTGCCGACACGTCGAACACCGGGGAGCTGTTTTTT. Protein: CASSADTSNTGELFF.

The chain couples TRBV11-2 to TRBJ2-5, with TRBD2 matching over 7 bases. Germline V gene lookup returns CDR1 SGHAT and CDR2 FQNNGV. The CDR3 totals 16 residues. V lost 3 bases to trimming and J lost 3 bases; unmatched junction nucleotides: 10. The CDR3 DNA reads TGTGCCAGCAGCTTGGGGGGAGGCGGGAGTGAAGAGACCCAGTACTTC. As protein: CASSLGGGGSEETQYF.

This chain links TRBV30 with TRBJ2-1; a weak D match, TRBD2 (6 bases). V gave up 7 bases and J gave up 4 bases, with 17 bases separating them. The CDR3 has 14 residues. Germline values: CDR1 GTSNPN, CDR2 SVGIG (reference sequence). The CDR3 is CALRTGGPYNEQFF. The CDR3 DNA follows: TGTGCCTTGAGAACCGGAGGGCCGTACAATGAGCAGTTCTTC. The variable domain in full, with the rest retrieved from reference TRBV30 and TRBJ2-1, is SQTIHQWPATLVQPVGSPLSLECTVEGTSNPNLYWYRQAAGRGLQLLFYSVGIGQISSEVPQNLSASRPQDRQFILSSKKLLLSDSGFYLCALRTGGPYNEQFFGPGTRLTVL.

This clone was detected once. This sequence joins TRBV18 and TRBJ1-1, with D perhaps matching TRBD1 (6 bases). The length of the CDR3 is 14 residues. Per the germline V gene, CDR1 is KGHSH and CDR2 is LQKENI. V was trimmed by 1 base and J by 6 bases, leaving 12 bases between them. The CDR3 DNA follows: TGTGCCAGCTCACCACGAGGGGGTAACGCTGAAGCTTTCTTT. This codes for CASSPRGGNAEAFF.

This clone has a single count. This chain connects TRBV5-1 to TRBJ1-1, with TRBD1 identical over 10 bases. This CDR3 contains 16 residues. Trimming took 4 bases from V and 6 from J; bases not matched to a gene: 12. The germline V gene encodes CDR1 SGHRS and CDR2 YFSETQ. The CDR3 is CASSNRDRGAFAEAFF. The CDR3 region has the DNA TGCGCCAGCAGCAACCGGGACAGGGGTGCGTTCGCTGAAGCTTTCTTT.

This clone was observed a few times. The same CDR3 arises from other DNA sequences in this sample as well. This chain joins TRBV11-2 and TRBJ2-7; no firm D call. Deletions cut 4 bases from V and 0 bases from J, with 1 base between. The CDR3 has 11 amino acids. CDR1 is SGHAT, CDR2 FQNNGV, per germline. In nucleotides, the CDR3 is TGTGCCAGCAGCTCCTCCTACGAGCAGTACTTC. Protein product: CASSSSYEQYF.

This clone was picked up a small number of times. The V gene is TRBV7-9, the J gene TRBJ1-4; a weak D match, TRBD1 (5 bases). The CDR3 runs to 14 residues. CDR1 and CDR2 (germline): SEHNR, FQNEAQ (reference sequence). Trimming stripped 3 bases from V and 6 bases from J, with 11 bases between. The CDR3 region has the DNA TGTGCCAGCAGCTTTAACGTGGGGGATGAAAAACTGTTTTTT. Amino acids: CASSFNVGDEKLFF.